There are a few counts of the clone carrying this TCR beta chain. Antigen unknown. Germline-derived CDR1 and CDR2 are DFQATT and SNEGSKA (reference sequence). The CDR3 covers 16 residues. The V segment lost 1 base and the J segment 0 bases; nucleotides outside the gene matches: 2. TCRdb fed the RT-PCR reads into MiXCR, producing one record per CDR3 protein. The data hold about 520,000 distinct CDR3 sequences, with 9.5% to 12% observed a single time. The entry originates in a study of response to subunit inactivated influenza vaccine. General study results and limits: Researchers suggested that each seasonal influenza vaccination recruits few new T cells.

The V gene is TRBV20-1, the J gene TRBJ2-1; 11 bases are a match to TRBD2. This clonotype was obtained from a man aged 45-65 years who received an inactivated influenza vaccine. This material consisted of PBMCs from blood, taken roughly 46 days after vaccination. CDR3 loop: CSARVAGGTSYNEQFF. DNA for the CDR3: TGCAGTGCTAGAGTAGCGGGAGGGACCTCCTACAATGAGCAGTTCTTC.